This entry concerns a single T cell receptor beta chain. This specimen belongs to a study of blood T cell repertoires in COVID-19. Study details: Italy, Spain and the United States were the sources of the convalescent and acute COVID-19 samples.

In the study's own analysis: Counts of nucleated cells, estimated from reference gene primer amplification, were obtained. The protocol was immunoSEQ multiplex PCR, while the TCRdb copy is restricted to in-frame clones and leaves out a portion. The D gene and trimming were derived from the DNA, and the V and J assignments and clone size from that table. The sample carries about 270,000 clones, roughly 87% recorded once. What was sequenced was peripheral blood. The TCR was taken from a human donor in a cohort sampled during active COVID-19.

The CDR3 is CASSVRGTTTDTQYF. CDR3 DNA: TGTGCCAGCAGCGTCCGAGGTACCACCACAGATACGCAGTATTTT. This chain connects TRBV9 to TRBJ2-3; unclear D gene. This CDR3 is 15 amino acids long. V lost 2 bases, J lost 2 bases, and 12 bases lay in between. Germline values: CDR1 SGDLS, CDR2 YYNGEE.